A selection of T cell receptor beta chains follows, all from one sample in a study of PD-1 blockade in classical Hodgkin lymphoma. Assay: immunoSEQ multiplex PCR; the TCRdb copy retains only in-frame clones and omits some. This table has 43,000 or so clones, around 72% appearing once. The sequencing here drew on peripheral blood mononuclear cells (PBMCs), taken at baseline. These receptors were obtained from a human donor with classical Hodgkin lymphoma. Both conserved end residues are trimmed from each CDR3. The order of the fields is CDR3 protein, D gene, V gene. The D gene is left open where the match is weak.

ASSVAGGGVTDTQY TRBD2 TRBV9
ASSIRTALNTEAF . TRBV19
ASSLLGGYGYT . TRBV27
ASSLRDNTEAF . TRBV27
ASSLNGGADTQY . TRBV7-3
ASSYGLEREQY TRBD2 TRBV6-5
AWSLKGADTQY . TRBV30
ASSWDRGPYNEQF . TRBV28
ASRGRGNTEAF . TRBV28
ASSEYLAGNTDTQY TRBD2 TRBV2
ASSILIGTVNTEAF TRBD1 TRBV19
ASSSGTGSTEAF TRBD1 TRBV5-1
ASSEGRSSDEQF . TRBV10-1
ASSLSSGRSNEQY TRBD2 TRBV5-1
AIMSAEATYEQY . TRBV10-3
ASRDRGVSYGYT TRBD1 TRBV2
ASSQRANTEAF . TRBV23-1
ASSYPRGAGGAGGTDTQY TRBD1 TRBV2
ASSVESFSYNEQF . TRBV9
ASSLVQGSYGYT . TRBV28
ASSLGLLAVEQDTQY TRBD2 TRBV11-3
ASSPLITGGGYT TRBD1 TRBV27
ASSPGPSSYT . TRBV18
AISDLTSDTEAF . TRBV10-3
ASRDGRANYGYT . TRBV28
ASNARRRDTRNTEAF . TRBV5-1
ASSLNLGHEQY . TRBV6-5
ASSWDLSEAF . TRBV5-1
ASSQDSDNEQF . TRBV4-1
ASSLVARSNTGELF . TRBV5-1
ASSGQGGLNTEAF TRBD1 TRBV2
ALRRGGEGRGYT . TRBV30
ASSLGQGNTEAF TRBD1 TRBV19
ASSLNRDTIY . TRBV5-6
ASMSVVSSYNEQF . TRBV11-1
ASNFVLVQPQH . TRBV28
ASSMAGGTEAF . TRBV19